This TCR beta chain was documented in a study of identical twins (dated by TCRdb to the mid-2010s). About the investigation overall: TCR alpha and beta repertoires from monozygotic twins, unrelated adults of various ages and cord blood were deep-sequenced to test whether fetal clonotypes persist. To rule out contamination, replicate twin experiments were performed at different times with different library preparation protocols. Beyond this particular receptor, the publication reports: Because the same donors could not be followed over many years, the conclusions relied on cross-sectional statistical analysis. Compared with coincidental sharing between unrelated individuals, out-of-frame TCR alpha sequences shared between twins had an excess of sequences with low generation probability. Invariant T cells such as MAIT and iNKT could partly confound zero-insertion analyses, although diverse VJ usage argued against such confounding for most clonotypes. In monozygotic twins, recombination models systematically underestimated out-of-frame TCR alpha sharing, but the models matched the sharing seen between unrelated individuals. Abundant cord blood beta clonotypes had fewer insertions, young adult naive repertoires showed a similar but weaker trend, and memory repertoires showed no such trend. A weaker excess of twin sharing was found in beta out-of-frame sequences because the signal-to-noise ratio was lowered by fewer shared sequences.

Libraries were prepared through 5' RACE. The sequencing machine was an Illumina HiSeq 2000. Template switching introduced a universal primer binding site; the final cDNA contained a unique molecular identifier, enabling accurate counting of TCR cDNA molecules. Specific primers in the conserved constant-segment region were used to synthesize first-strand cDNA for the TCR alpha and beta chains. Each cDNA library was double barcoded, with a SMART-Mk sample barcode plus Illumina barcodes, to control for contamination. Two successive PCR steps introduced TruSeq adapter sequences along with Illumina sample barcodes. The TCR alpha and beta cDNA libraries were sequenced on the Illumina HiSeq platform using custom primers. From the authors' description of their analysis: MiGEC was used to process raw reads and extract unique molecular identifiers, and MiXCR was used to find CDR3 positions. Recombination models were inferred per individual with the repgenHMM and IGoR tools using an EM algorithm. Shared clonotype analysis was performed with the tcR package in R, normalizing sharing by the product of cloneset sizes. To study raw recombination without the effects of thymic and clonal selection, out-of-frame nonproductive sequences were analyzed. TCRdb trimmed the raw reads at Q25, called clones with MiXCR and kept productive beta chains. Rows with a matching CDR3 protein are joined into one entry that keeps the most common DNA and genes. TCRdb, rather than the study authors, made the V and J calls. Across this sample there are 200,000 to 250,000 distinct CDR3 sequences, with roughly a tenth seen only once. Approximately 9.1% of the sample rests with the top ten.

Based on the germline V gene (reference sequence), the CDR1 and CDR2 sequences are SGHNT and YYREEE. V loses 7 bases of germline sequence and J loses 3 bases, and the interval between the two ends is 16 bases. Inclusive of the bounding cysteine and phenylalanine, the CDR3 is 14 residues long. The entry retains the CDR3 DNA only, 42 bases that are in frame from base 1. All donors were healthy Caucasians. Miltenyi CD45RO+ enrichment and human naive T-cell isolation kits were used to isolate memory (CD45RO+) and naive T cells from PBMC. Points on this clonotype: The antigen it recognizes is unknown. Per-nucleotide qualities are absent, and no much larger clonotype sits a single base away.

Sequenced input: memory T cells sorted from blood. Per the publication, the cell subset or site label means: CD45RO+ enriched T cells. The chain joins TRBV5-4 to TRBJ2-5, with a tentative D gene TRBD2 over 5 matching bases. This TCR derives from a man aged 45-60 years in good health. The CDR3 is CASGNKDGEETQYF. The sequence in DNA is TGTGCCAGCGGAAATAAAGACGGGGAAGAGACCCAGTACTTC.